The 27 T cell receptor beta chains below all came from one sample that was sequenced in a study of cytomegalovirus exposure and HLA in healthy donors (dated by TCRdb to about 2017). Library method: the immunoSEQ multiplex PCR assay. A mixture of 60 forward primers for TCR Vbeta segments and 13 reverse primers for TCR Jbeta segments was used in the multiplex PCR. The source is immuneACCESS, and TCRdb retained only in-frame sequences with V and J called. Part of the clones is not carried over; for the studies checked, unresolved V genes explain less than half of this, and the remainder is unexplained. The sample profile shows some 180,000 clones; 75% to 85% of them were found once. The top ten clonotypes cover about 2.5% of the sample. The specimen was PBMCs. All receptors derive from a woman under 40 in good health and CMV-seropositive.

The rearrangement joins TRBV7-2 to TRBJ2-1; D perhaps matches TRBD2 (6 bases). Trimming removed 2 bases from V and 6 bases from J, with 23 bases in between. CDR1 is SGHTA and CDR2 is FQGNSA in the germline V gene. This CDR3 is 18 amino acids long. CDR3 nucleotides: TGTGCCAGCAGCTTATTCCCAGCGGGTGGGCAATGGGGCAATGAGCAGTTCTTC. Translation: CASSLFPAGGQWGNEQFF. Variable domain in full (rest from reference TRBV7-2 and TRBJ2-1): GAGVSQSPSNKVTEKGKDVELRCDPISGHTALYWYRQSLGQGLEFLIYFQGNSAPDKSGLPSDRFSAERTGGSVSTLTIQRTQQEDSAVYLCASSLFPAGGQWGNEQFFGPGTRLTVL.

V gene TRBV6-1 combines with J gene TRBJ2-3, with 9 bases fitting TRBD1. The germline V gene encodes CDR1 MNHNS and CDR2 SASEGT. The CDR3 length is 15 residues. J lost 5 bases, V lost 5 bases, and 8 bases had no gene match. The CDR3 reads CASSQDGQGKDTQYF. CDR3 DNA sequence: TGTGCCAGCAGTCAGGACGGACAGGGGAAAGATACGCAGTATTTT.

The CDR3 region is CASSPFQGIGETQYF. The CDR3, as DNA: TGTGCCAGCAGCCCTTTCCAGGGGATCGGAGAGACCCAGTACTTC. The V call is TRBV9, the J call TRBJ2-5, with D perhaps TRBD1 (6 bases). Germline V gene sequence: CDR1 SGDLS, CDR2 YYNGEE. The V end was cut by 4 bases, the J end by 4 bases, with 17 bases between. The CDR3 covers 15 residues.

The DNA of the CDR3 is TGTGCCAGCAGCGTGAGACAGGGAGAAAGGGAGACCCAGTACTTC. Amino acid sequence: CASSVRQGERETQYF. V gene TRBV9 combines with J gene TRBJ2-5; 7 bases fit TRBD1. The trim removed 2 bases at V and 5 bases at J, leaving 9 bases unmatched. The CDR3 loop spans 15 amino acids. Germline CDR1 and CDR2: SGDLS and YYNGEE.

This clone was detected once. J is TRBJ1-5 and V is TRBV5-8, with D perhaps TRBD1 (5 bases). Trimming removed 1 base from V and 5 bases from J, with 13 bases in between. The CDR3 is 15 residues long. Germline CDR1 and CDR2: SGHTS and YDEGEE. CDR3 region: CASSLYQGGDQPQHF. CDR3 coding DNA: TGTGCCAGCAGCTTGTATCAGGGCGGGGATCAGCCCCAGCATTTT.

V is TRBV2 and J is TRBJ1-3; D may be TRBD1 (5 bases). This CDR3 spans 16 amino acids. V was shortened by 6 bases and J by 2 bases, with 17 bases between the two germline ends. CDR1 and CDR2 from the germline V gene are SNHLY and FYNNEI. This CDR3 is CASRGLSEAPGNTIYF. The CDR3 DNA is TGTGCCAGCAGGGGGCTTTCCGAAGCCCCTGGAAACACCATATATTTT.

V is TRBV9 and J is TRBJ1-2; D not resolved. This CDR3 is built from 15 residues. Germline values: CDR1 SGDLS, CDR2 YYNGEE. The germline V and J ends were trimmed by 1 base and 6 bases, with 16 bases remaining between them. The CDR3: CASSVSQLPNHGYTF. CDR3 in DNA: TGTGCCAGCAGCGTATCCCAACTCCCGAACCATGGCTACACCTTC.

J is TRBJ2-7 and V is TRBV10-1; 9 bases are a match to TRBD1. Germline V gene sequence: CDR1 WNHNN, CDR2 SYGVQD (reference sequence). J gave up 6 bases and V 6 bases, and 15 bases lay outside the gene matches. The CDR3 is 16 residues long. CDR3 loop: CASRLPGQGKSPEQYF. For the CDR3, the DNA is TGCGCCAGCAGGCTCCCTGGACAGGGGAAATCACCCGAGCAGTACTTC.

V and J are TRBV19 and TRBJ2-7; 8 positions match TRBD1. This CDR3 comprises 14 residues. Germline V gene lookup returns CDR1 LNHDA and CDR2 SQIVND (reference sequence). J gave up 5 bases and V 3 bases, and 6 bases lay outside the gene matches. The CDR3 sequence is CASSIGQGVHEQYF. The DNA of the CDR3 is TGTGCCAGTAGTATTGGACAGGGAGTCCACGAGCAGTACTTC.

The CDR3 reads CASSLPTGSGNSPLHF. The CDR3 bases are TGTGCCAGCAGTTTACCCACAGGGTCGGGGAATTCACCCCTCCACTTT. V and J are TRBV28 and TRBJ1-6; D perhaps matches TRBD1 (6 bases). The CDR3 extends over 16 amino acids. V was pared by 2 bases and J by 7 bases, with 15 bases between. Germline-derived CDR1 and CDR2 are MDHEN and SYDVKM.

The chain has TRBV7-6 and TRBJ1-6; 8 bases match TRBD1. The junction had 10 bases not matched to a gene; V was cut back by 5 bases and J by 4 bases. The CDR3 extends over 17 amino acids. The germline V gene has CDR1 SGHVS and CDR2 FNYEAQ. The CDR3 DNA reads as TGTGCCAGCAGCCCCCAGCCCAGGGGGCCGTATAATTCACCCCTCCACTTT. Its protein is CASSPQPRGPYNSPLHF.

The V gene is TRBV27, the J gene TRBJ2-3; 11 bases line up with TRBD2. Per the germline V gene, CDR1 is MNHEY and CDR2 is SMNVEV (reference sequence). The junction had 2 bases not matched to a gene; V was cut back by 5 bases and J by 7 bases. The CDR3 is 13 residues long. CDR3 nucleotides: TGTGCCAGCAGTACTAGCGGGGGTTATACGCAGTATTTT. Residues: CASSTSGGYTQYF.

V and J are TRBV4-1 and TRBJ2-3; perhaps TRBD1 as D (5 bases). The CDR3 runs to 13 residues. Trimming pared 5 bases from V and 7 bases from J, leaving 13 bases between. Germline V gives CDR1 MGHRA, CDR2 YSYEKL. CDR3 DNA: TGCGCCAGCAGCGCCCGGCAGGGTAATACGCAGTATTTT. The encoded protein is CASSARQGNTQYF.

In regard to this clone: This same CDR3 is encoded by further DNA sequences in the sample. As DNA, the CDR3 is TGTGCCAGCAGTGAGTACAGGGGACGTTACGAGCAGTACTTC. This translates into CASSEYRGRYEQYF. The chain combines TRBV2 with TRBJ2-7; TRBD1 aligns across 7 bases. The junction had 6 bases not matched to a gene; V was cut back by 3 bases and J by 4 bases. This CDR3 has 14 amino acids. Germline V lookup: CDR1 SNHLY, CDR2 FYNNEI.

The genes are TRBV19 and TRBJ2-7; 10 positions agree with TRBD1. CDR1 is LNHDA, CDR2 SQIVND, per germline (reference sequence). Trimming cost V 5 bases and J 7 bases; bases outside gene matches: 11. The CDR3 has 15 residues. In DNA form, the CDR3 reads TGTGCCAGTAGTGCCGGACAGGGGGTTACGTGGGAGCAGTACTTC. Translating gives CASSAGQGVTWEQYF. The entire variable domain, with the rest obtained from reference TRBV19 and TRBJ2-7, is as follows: DGGITQSPKYLFRKEGQNVTLSCEQNLNHDAMYWYRQDPGQGLRLIYYSQIVNDFQKGDIAEGYSVSREKKESFPLTVTSAQKNPTAFYLCASSAGQGVTWEQYFGPGTRLTVT.

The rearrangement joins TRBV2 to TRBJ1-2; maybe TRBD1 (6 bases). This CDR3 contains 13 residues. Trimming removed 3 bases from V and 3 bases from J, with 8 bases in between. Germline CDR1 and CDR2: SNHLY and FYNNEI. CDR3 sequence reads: CASSEAGDYGYTF. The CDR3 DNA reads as TGTGCCAGCAGTGAGGCAGGGGACTATGGCTACACCTTC.

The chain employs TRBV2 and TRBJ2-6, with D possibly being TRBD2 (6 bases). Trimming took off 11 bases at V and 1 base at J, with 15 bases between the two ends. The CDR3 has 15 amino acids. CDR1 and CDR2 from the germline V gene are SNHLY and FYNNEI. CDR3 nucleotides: TGTGCCGGGACGGAGGGGAGATCTGGGGCCAACGTCCTGACTTTC. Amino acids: CAGTEGRSGANVLTF.

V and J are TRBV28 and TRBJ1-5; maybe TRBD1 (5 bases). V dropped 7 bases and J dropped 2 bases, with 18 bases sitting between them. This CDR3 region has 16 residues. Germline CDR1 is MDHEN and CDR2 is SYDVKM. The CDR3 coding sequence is TGTGCCAGCATGGGCCAGGGTGAAGGGGGCAATCAGCCCCAGCATTTT. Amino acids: CASMGQGEGGNQPQHF. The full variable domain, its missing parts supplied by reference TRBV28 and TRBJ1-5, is DVKVTQSSRYLVKRTGEKVFLECVQDMDHENMFWYRQDPGLGLRLIYFSYDVKMKEKGDIPEGYSVSREKKERFSLILESASTNQTSMYLCASMGQGEGGNQPQHFGDGTRLSIL.

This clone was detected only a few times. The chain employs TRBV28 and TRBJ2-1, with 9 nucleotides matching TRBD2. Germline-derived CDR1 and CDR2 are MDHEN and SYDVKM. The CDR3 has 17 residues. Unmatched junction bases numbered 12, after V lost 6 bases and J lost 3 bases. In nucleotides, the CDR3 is TGTGCCAGCAGCCCCGTTGAGCGGGGGGTAAGCTACAATGAGCAGTTCTTC. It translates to CASSPVERGVSYNEQFF.

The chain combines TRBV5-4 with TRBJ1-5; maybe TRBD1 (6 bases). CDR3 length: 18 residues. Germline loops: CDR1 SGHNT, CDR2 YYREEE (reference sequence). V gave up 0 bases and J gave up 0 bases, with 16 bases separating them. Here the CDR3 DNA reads TGTGCCAGCAGCTTGGGACCCCAGGGGAGAGGTAGCAATCAGCCCCAGCATTTT. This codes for CASSLGPQGRGSNQPQHF.

The DNA for the CDR3 is TGCGCCAGCAGCCAAGACACAGGTAACACTGAAGCTTTCTTT. Its protein product is CASSQDTGNTEAFF. The chain links TRBV4-3 to TRBJ1-1, with D possibly TRBD1 on 5 matching bases. CDR1 and CDR2 (germline): LGHNA, YSLEER. The CDR3 is made up of 14 amino acids. V dropped 0 bases and J dropped 2 bases, with 7 bases sitting between them.

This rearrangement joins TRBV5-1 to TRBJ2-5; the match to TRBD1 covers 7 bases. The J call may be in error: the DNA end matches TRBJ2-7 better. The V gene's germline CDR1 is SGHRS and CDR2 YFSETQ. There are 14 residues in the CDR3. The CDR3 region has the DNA TGCGCCAGCAGCTTACTTGACAGGGAGAACGAGCAGTACTTC. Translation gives CASSLLDRENEQYF.

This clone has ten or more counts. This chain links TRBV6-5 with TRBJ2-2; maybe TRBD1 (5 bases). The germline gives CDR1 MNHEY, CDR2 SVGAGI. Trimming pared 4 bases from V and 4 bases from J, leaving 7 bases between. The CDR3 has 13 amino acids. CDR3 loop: CASSSGFTGELFF. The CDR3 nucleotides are TGTGCCAGCAGTTCAGGGTTCACCGGGGAGCTGTTTTTT.

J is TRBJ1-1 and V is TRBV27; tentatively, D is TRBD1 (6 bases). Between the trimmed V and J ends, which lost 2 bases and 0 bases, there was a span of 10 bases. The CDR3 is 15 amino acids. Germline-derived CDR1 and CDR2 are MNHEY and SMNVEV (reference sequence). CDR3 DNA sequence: TGTGCCAGCAGTTTAATGGACAGCATGAACACTGAAGCTTTCTTT. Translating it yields CASSLMDSMNTEAFF.

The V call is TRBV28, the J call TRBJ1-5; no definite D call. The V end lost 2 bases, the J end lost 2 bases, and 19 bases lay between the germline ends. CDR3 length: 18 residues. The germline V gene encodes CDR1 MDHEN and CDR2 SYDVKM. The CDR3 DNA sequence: TGTGCCAGCAGTTTAACAGTTTGGGGAGGAAATGGCAATCAGCCCCAGCATTTT. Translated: CASSLTVWGGNGNQPQHF.

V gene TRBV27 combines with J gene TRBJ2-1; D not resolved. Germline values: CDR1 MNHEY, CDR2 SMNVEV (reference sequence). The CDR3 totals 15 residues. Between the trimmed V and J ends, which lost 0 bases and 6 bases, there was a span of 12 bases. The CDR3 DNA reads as TGTGCCAGCAGTTTATCCACAGTGTTGTCCAATGAGCAGTTCTTC. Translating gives CASSLSTVLSNEQFF.

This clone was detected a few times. CDR3 coding DNA: TGTGCCAGCTCACCGGACAGGGACGAGCAGTACTTC. It codes for CASSPDRDEQYF. V is TRBV18 and J is TRBJ2-7; 8 bases map to TRBD1. Per germline, CDR1 KGHSH and CDR2 LQKENI. J gave up 5 bases and V 3 bases, and 0 bases lay outside the gene matches. The CDR3 totals 12 residues.